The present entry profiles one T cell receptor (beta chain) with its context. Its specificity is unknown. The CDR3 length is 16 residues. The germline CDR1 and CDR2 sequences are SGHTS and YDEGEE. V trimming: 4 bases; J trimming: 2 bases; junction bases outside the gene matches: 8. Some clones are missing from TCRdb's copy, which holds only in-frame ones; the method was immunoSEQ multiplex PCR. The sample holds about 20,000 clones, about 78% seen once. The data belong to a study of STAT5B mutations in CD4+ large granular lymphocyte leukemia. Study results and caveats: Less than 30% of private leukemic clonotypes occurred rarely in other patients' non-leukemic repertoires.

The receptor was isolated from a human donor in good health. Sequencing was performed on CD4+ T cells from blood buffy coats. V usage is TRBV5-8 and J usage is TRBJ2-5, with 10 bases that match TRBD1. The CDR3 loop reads CASSPLWDRGQETQYF. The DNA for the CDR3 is TGTGCCAGCAGCCCCCTATGGGACAGGGGACAAGAGACCCAGTACTTC.